Presented here are 32 T cell receptor beta chains from one specimen sequenced in a study of cytomegalovirus exposure and HLA in healthy donors. This PCR relied on a set of 60 Vbeta primers and 13 Jbeta primers. Assay: immunoSEQ multiplex PCR; the TCRdb copy retains only in-frame clones and omits some. The data hold 85,000 to 130,000 clones, with roughly three quarters observed a single time. The sample consisted of PBMCs. Every receptor here comes from a woman aged 50 to 65 in good health and CMV-seropositive.

This chain uses TRBV7-2 with TRBJ2-7, with 7 nucleotides matching TRBD1. Germline assignment: CDR1 SGHTA and CDR2 FQGNSA. The CDR3 runs to 14 residues. The V and J ends lost 7 bases and 4 bases, in that order; junction bases with no gene match: 10. The CDR3 nucleotides are TGTGCCAGCAAACGTGGGACAGCTACTTACGAGCAGTACTTC. Its translation is CASKRGTATYEQYF.

The V gene is TRBV10-3, the J gene TRBJ1-4, with TRBD1 matching over 11 bases. The CDR3 has 14 residues. In germline, CDR1 is ENHRY, CDR2 SYGVKD. The V and J ends lost 6 bases and 5 bases, in that order; junction bases with no gene match: 2. The CDR3 sequence: CAIRGQGENEKLFF. DNA for the CDR3: TGTGCCATCAGGGGACAGGGGGAAAATGAAAAACTGTTTTTT.

V gene TRBV6-1 combines with J gene TRBJ2-5, with TRBD2 identical over 12 bases. Unmatched junction bases numbered 6, after V lost 8 bases and J lost 5 bases. The germline gives CDR1 MNHNS, CDR2 SASEGT. The CDR3 is made up of 14 amino acids. The CDR3: CASGASGRGETQYF. In DNA form, the CDR3 reads TGTGCCAGCGGGGCTAGCGGGAGGGGGGAGACCCAGTACTTC.

This clone was observed once. The J gene is TRBJ1-1, the V gene TRBV5-5, with a weak D call TRBD1 (6 bases). Germline V lookup: CDR1 SGHKS, CDR2 YYEKEE (reference sequence). The V end lost 2 bases, the J end lost 2 bases, and 7 bases lay between the germline ends. The CDR3 covers 13 residues. The CDR3 DNA reads TGTGCCAGCAGCTTACAGGGAAACACTGAAGCTTTCTTT. This translates into CASSLQGNTEAFF.

This clone appeared a few times. The chain employs TRBV6-5 and TRBJ1-4; no definite D call. Trimming removed 2 bases from V and 13 bases from J, with 14 bases in between. Germline CDR1 MNHEY, CDR2 SVGAGI. The CDR3 extends over 13 amino acids. CDR3 residues: CASSYEVGGGLFF. The CDR3 bases are TGTGCCAGCAGTTACGAAGTGGGCGGAGGACTGTTTTTT.

The J gene is TRBJ1-5, the V gene TRBV30; 7 nucleotides agree with TRBD1. V was clipped by 0 bases and J by 6 bases; unmatched bases: 8. The germline V gene encodes CDR1 GTSNPN and CDR2 SVGIG (reference sequence). This CDR3 has 15 residues. This CDR3 is CAWSVLTGAGQPQHF. Here the CDR3 DNA reads TGTGCCTGGAGTGTACTAACAGGGGCAGGTCAGCCCCAGCATTTT.

The rearrangement uses TRBV23-1 and TRBJ2-7, with D possibly TRBD2 on 6 matching bases. TRBV23-1 carries the ORF label, with uncertain function. Between the trimmed V and J ends, which lost 4 bases and 2 bases, there was a span of 12 bases. The CDR3 extends over 14 amino acids. The CDR3 is CASSPQAGPYEQYF. CDR3 nucleotides: TGCGCCAGCAGTCCTCAAGCGGGTCCCTACGAGCAGTACTTC.

The chain combines TRBV2 with TRBJ1-1; D uncertain. Germline V gives CDR1 SNHLY, CDR2 FYNNEI. The V end lost 4 bases, the J end lost 1 base, and 7 bases lay between the germline ends. The CDR3 has 13 residues. The CDR3 coding sequence is TGTGCCAGCAGTGGGGCAGGGAACACTGAAGCTTTCTTT. Protein product: CASSGAGNTEAFF.

The V call is TRBV10-1, the J call TRBJ1-1; tentatively, D is TRBD1 (5 bases). The CDR3 is 15 residues long. Germline V gene data show CDR1 as WNHNN and CDR2 as SYGVQD (reference sequence). Trimming took off 0 bases at V and 4 bases at J, with 12 bases between the two ends. CDR3 bases: TGCGCCAGCAGTGAGTCGATGGGACTGGGCACTGAAGCTTTCTTT. It yields the protein CASSESMGLGTEAFF.

The chain has TRBV9 and TRBJ1-1; D unresolved. The V gene lost 0 bases and the J gene lost 1 base, with 10 bases spanning the gap. From germline, CDR1 is SGDLS and CDR2 YYNGEE. This CDR3 comprises 15 residues. CDR3 residues: CASSVVAEGNTEAFF. CDR3 in DNA: TGTGCCAGCAGCGTAGTAGCAGAAGGGAACACTGAAGCTTTCTTT.

CDR3 coding DNA: TGTGCCAGCAGCCAAGGGACTAGGGCCACAGATACGCAGTATTTT. As protein: CASSQGTRATDTQYF. This chain uses TRBV4-2 with TRBJ2-3; 7 bases map to TRBD2. The J segment lost 2 bases and the V segment lost 1 base, leaving 3 bases of the junction unmatched. CDR3 length equals 15 residues. Germline V gives CDR1 LGHNA, CDR2 YNFKEQ.

This clone has more than one count but fewer than ten. V usage is TRBV12-5 and J usage is TRBJ2-7; D is unresolved. V was pared by 3 bases and J by 0 bases, with 12 bases between. The CDR3 extends over 15 amino acids. The V gene's germline CDR1 is LGHNT and CDR2 FRNRAP. The CDR3 region is CASGFELGGSYEQYF. DNA for the CDR3: TGTGCTAGTGGTTTTGAACTTGGCGGCTCCTACGAGCAGTACTTC.

This chain links TRBV11-2 with TRBJ2-3, with D possibly being TRBD1 (6 bases). Germline V gene sequence: CDR1 SGHAT, CDR2 FQNNGV. V lost 1 base, J lost 14 bases, and 19 bases lay in between. The CDR3 contains 14 residues. CDR3 region: CASSLGTAEGVGYF. The CDR3 coding sequence is TGTGCCAGCAGCTTAGGGACAGCCGAGGGGGTGGGGTATTTT.

This sequence joins TRBV27 and TRBJ1-5, with 8 bases aligning to TRBD1. V shed 5 bases and J 7 bases; nucleotides not matched to a gene: 4. Germline V lookup: CDR1 MNHEY, CDR2 SMNVEV (reference sequence). There are 13 residues in the CDR3. The CDR3 nucleotides are TGTGCCAGCAGTCCCCGGACAGGGCAGCCCCAGCATTTT. This sequence encodes CASSPRTGQPQHF.

This rearrangement joins TRBV4-2 to TRBJ2-1; D is possibly TRBD2 (5 bases). Trimming removed 3 bases from V and 5 bases from J, with 14 bases in between. The CDR3 extends over 15 amino acids. The germline V gene has CDR1 LGHNA and CDR2 YNFKEQ. The CDR3 coding sequence is TGTGCCAGCAGCCATGATGCGGGCGTTAACAATGAGCAGTTCTTC. It encodes CASSHDAGVNNEQFF.

The CDR3 bases are TGTGCCAGCTCACCACAAGTGGCGCGGGGGCGGACTGAAGCTTTCTTT. Its protein is CASSPQVARGRTEAFF. The V call is TRBV18, the J call TRBJ1-1, with D possibly matching TRBD1 (6 bases). The CDR3 is 16 residues long. The V gene's germline CDR1 is KGHSH and CDR2 LQKENI. The germline V and J ends were trimmed by 1 base and 5 bases, with 17 bases remaining between them.

The chain employs TRBV9 and TRBJ1-1, with D perhaps matching TRBD1 (6 bases). This CDR3 has 14 amino acids. Looked up from germline, CDR1 is SGDLS and CDR2 is YYNGEE. V lost 2 bases and J lost 1, with 9 bases in between. This chain's CDR3 is CASSVSGANTEAFF. CDR3 nucleotide sequence: TGTGCCAGCAGCGTTTCAGGGGCGAACACTGAAGCTTTCTTT.

Of note for this clone: The sample has other DNA sequences that encode this CDR3 too. V usage is TRBV7-9 and J usage is TRBJ2-1, with TRBD2 identical over 7 bases. CDR3 length: 14 residues. The J segment lost 7 bases and the V segment lost 5 bases, leaving 8 bases of the junction unmatched. CDR1 is SEHNR and CDR2 is FQNEAQ in the germline V gene (reference sequence). CDR3 DNA sequence: TGTGCCAGCAGCCTAGAGGGAGGGAGGAATGAGCAGTTCTTC. Its protein is CASSLEGGRNEQFF.

The gene calls are TRBV7-9 and TRBJ2-7, with 8 positions matching TRBD2. The germline CDR1 and CDR2 sequences are SEHNR and FQNEAQ (reference sequence). This CDR3 is built from 14 residues. V gave up 4 bases and J gave up 3 bases; unmatched junction bases: 5. The DNA for the CDR3 is TGTGCCAGCAGCTCGGGACTAGGAGTCTACGAGCAGTACTTC. This encodes CASSSGLGVYEQYF.

The V and J genes are TRBV7-9 and TRBJ2-7; tentative D call: TRBD1 (5 bases). In germline, CDR1 is SEHNR, CDR2 FQNEAQ (reference sequence). CDR3 length: 14 amino acids. The ends were cut back, 1 base at V and 3 bases at J, with 10 bases in the middle. The CDR3 coding sequence is TGTGCCAGCAGCTTAGTAGCAGGGATCTACGAGCAGTACTTC. The encoded protein is CASSLVAGIYEQYF.

In this sample, this clone turned up a few times. The V gene is TRBV21-1, the J gene TRBJ2-5; TRBD2, the table's D call, was not compared with the DNA. TRBV21-1 is assigned pseudogene status. This CDR3 spans 15 amino acids. The CDR3 DNA follows: TGTGCCAGCACGGGGACTAGCGGGAGTGCAGAGACCCAGTACTTC. Translating it yields CASTGTSGSAETQYF.

V gene TRBV12-5 combines with J gene TRBJ2-3; no definite D call. CDR1 is LGHNT, CDR2 FRNRAP, per germline. This CDR3 has 12 amino acids. Deletions cut 4 bases from V and 4 bases from J, with 6 bases between. CDR3 protein: CASGSPSDTQYF. The CDR3, as DNA: TGTGCTAGTGGTTCCCCTTCAGATACGCAGTATTTT.

CDR3 residues: CASSPKPPQTTNEKLFF. The CDR3 DNA reads as TGTGCCAGCTCACCAAAACCCCCGCAGACAACTAATGAAAAACTGTTTTTT. The chain joins TRBV18 to TRBJ1-4; D ambiguous. V lost 2 bases and J lost 0, with 13 bases in between. From germline, CDR1 is KGHSH and CDR2 LQKENI. The CDR3 has 17 residues.

This rearrangement joins TRBV4-1 to TRBJ1-3; no clear D gene. The V gene lost 3 bases and the J gene lost 0 bases, with 18 bases spanning the gap. CDR1 is MGHRA and CDR2 is YSYEKL in the germline V gene. The CDR3 is 18 amino acids. The CDR3 region is CASSQVTGIGSSGNTIYF. CDR3 bases: TGCGCCAGCAGCCAGGTCACGGGGATAGGGTCCTCTGGAAACACCATATATTTT.

J is TRBJ1-2 and V is TRBV6-5; D is possibly TRBD1 (5 bases). V gave up 7 bases and J gave up 4 bases, with 16 bases separating them. This CDR3 has 14 amino acids. The germline V gene has CDR1 MNHEY and CDR2 SVGAGI. CDR3 nucleotides: TGTGCCAGCACTCCTACCAGGACATCCTATGGCTACACCTTC. Residues: CASTPTRTSYGYTF.

V is TRBV27 and J is TRBJ2-1; D unclear. V was trimmed by 6 bases and J by 0 bases, leaving 9 bases between them. The CDR3 is 14 amino acids. The germline CDR1 and CDR2 sequences are MNHEY and SMNVEV (reference sequence). CDR3 nucleotide sequence: TGTGCCAGCAGCCGGGTTAGCTCCTACAATGAGCAGTTCTTC. Encoded protein: CASSRVSSYNEQFF.

This sequence joins TRBV5-6 and TRBJ2-7; perhaps TRBD2 as D (6 bases). Germline V gene data show CDR1 as SGHDT and CDR2 as YYEEEE. This CDR3 is 17 amino acids long. Trimming took off 4 bases at V and 2 bases at J, with 22 bases between the two ends. The CDR3, as DNA: TGTGCCAGCAGCCCCATGGGGAGGACGGGCAGTGCCTACGAGCAGTACTTC. Translation gives CASSPMGRTGSAYEQYF.

This rearrangement joins TRBV9 to TRBJ2-7; 10 bases are a match to TRBD1. The trim removed 2 bases at V and 2 bases at J, leaving 1 base unmatched. The CDR3 has 14 residues. Germline CDR1 reads SGDLS; CDR2 reads YYNGEE. The CDR3 bases are TGTGCCAGCAGCGTCGGGACAGGGGCCTACGAGCAGTACTTC. Protein product: CASSVGTGAYEQYF.

This clone was observed once. J is TRBJ1-3 and V is TRBV7-8, with D maybe TRBD1 (6 bases). CDR3 length: 14 amino acids. The ends were cut back, 8 bases at V and 3 bases at J, with 14 bases in the middle. Looked up from germline, CDR1 is SGHVS and CDR2 is FQNEAQ. In nucleotides, the CDR3 is TGTGCCAGCTCAGCCGGGACACTTGGAAACACCATATATTTT. It specifies CASSAGTLGNTIYF.

This clone came up once. In the same sample, other DNA sequences code for this CDR3. V gene TRBV30 combines with J gene TRBJ1-2, with 7 bases fitting TRBD1. V shed 0 bases, J shed 4 bases, and the junction held 2 bases outside the gene matches. This CDR3 has 13 residues. From germline, CDR1 is GTSNPN and CDR2 SVGIG (reference sequence). Written as DNA, the CDR3 is TGTGCCTGGAGTGTGGGGACAGCCTATGGCTACACCTTC. This encodes CAWSVGTAYGYTF.

A single count supports this clone. The CDR3 sequence is CASSEGTSGADTQYF. CDR3 nucleotides: TGTGCCAGCAGTGAAGGGACTAGCGGGGCAGATACGCAGTATTTT. This sequence joins TRBV6-1 and TRBJ2-3, with TRBD2 matching over 12 bases. Per the germline V gene, CDR1 is MNHNS and CDR2 is SASEGT. J lost 4 bases, V lost 1 base, and 0 bases had no gene match. CDR3 length: 15 amino acids.

This chain uses TRBV9 with TRBJ1-4; the D gene is possibly TRBD1 (5 bases). Germline lookup yields CDR1 SGDLS and CDR2 YYNGEE. This CDR3 contains 15 residues. V was pared by 0 bases and J by 3 bases, with 9 bases between. CDR3 DNA sequence: TGTGCCAGCAGCGTAGAGGCAGGGTCTAATGAAAAACTGTTTTTT. It specifies CASSVEAGSNEKLFF.